The 25 T cell receptor beta chains given below trace back to one sample, sequenced in a study of blood T cells in healthy people across ages. The authors ran a second PCR of 7 to 11 cycles using a sample-barcoded 5' primer and a J-beta primer mix. TCRdb reprocessed the 5' RACE reads with MiXCR, giving one entry per CDR3 protein. The sample holds 850,000 to 1,100,000 distinct CDR3 sequences; 35% to 45% are singletons and the top ten take 10% to 15%. The sequenced sample was blood. The receptor source for this set is a man between 18 and 35 years old in good health.

The chain recombines TRBV2 with TRBJ1-6; no clear D gene. Trimming removed 3 bases from V and 17 bases from J, with 11 bases in between. CDR1 and CDR2 from the germline V gene are SNHLY and FYNNEI. The length of the CDR3 is 11 residues. The CDR3 sequence: CASSEDRLVHF. Here the CDR3 DNA reads TGTGCCAGCAGTGAGGACCGCCTCGTCCACTTT.

This rearrangement joins TRBV6-2 or TRBV6-3 to TRBJ2-1; D possibly uses TRBD1 or TRBD2 (5 bases each). Germline V gene sequence: CDR1 MNHEY, CDR2 SVGEGT. Trimming removed 4 bases from V and 12 bases from J, with 16 bases in between. The CDR3 runs to 13 residues. This chain's CDR3 is CASSSGPGRGQFF. CDR3 DNA: TGTGCCAGCAGTTCGGGCCCGGGGCGTGGGCAGTTCTTC.

Turning to this clonotype: This may be a read error: a much more frequent sequence differs by one nucleotide. J is TRBJ2-1 and V is TRBV6-6; 7 positions agree with TRBD1. CDR3 length: 12 amino acids. From germline, CDR1 is MNHNY and CDR2 SVGAGI (reference sequence). With V trimmed by 6 bases and J by 8 bases, 4 bases remained unmatched. The CDR3 coding sequence is TGTGCCAGCAGGTACACAGGGGATGAGCAGTTCTTC. The encoded protein is CASRYTGDEQFF.

This rearrangement joins TRBV6-6 to TRBJ2-3, with 8 bases aligning to TRBD1. Germline-derived CDR1 and CDR2 are MNHNY and SVGAGI (reference sequence). The J segment lost 3 bases and the V segment lost 2 bases, leaving 7 bases of the junction unmatched. This CDR3 is built from 16 residues. The CDR3 nucleotides read TGTGCCAGCAGTTACGGGCAGGGGGCGCTAACAGATACGCAGTATTTT. Encoded protein: CASSYGQGALTDTQYF.

CDR3 residues: CASSSWGGELFF. Here the CDR3 DNA reads TGTGCCAGCAGTTCCTGGGGCGGGGAGCTGTTTTTT. The V and J genes are TRBV6-5 and TRBJ2-2; no firm D call. In germline, CDR1 is MNHEY, CDR2 SVGAGI. V was cut by 4 bases and J by 7 bases, with 7 bases left in between. The CDR3 has 12 residues.

The chain joins TRBV10-3 to TRBJ2-1, with D possibly matching TRBD1 (6 bases). The closer fit of TRBJ2-7 to the DNA end suggests the J call may be wrong. This CDR3 is 16 amino acids long. CDR1 is ENHRY, CDR2 SYGVKD, per germline. The CDR3 nucleotides read TGTGCCATCAGTGAGAGGCAGCAGGGCAGGGACAATGAGCAGTACTTC. It encodes CAISERQQGRDNEQYF.

V gene TRBV20-1 combines with J gene TRBJ2-5; D gene unclear. Germline V gene sequence: CDR1 DFQATT, CDR2 SNEGSKA (reference sequence). V lost 0 bases and J lost 1, with 9 bases in between. The CDR3 is made up of 14 amino acids. In nucleotides, the CDR3 is TGCAGTGCTAGAGATGGGGTAGCCCAAGAGACCCAGTACTTC. Encoded protein: CSARDGVAQETQYF.

This sequence joins TRBV4-3 and TRBJ2-7; 7 bases map to TRBD2. The J call may be incorrect, as the DNA end agrees better with TRBJ2-5. The germline gives CDR1 LGHNA, CDR2 YSLEER. The CDR3 is 17 amino acids. This chain's CDR3 is CASSQDSGRAMKGTQYF. CDR3 in DNA: TGCGCCAGCAGCCAAGACTCGGGGAGGGCAATGAAGGGGACCCAGTACTTC.

Note on this clonotype: This may stem from a read error, because a much larger clone lies one nucleotide away. J is TRBJ1-2 and V is TRBV9; D remains ambiguous. This CDR3 is built from 15 residues. Germline V CDR1 and CDR2: SGDLS, YYNGEE. The V and J ends lost 4 bases and 2 bases respectively, with 15 bases between them. The CDR3, as DNA: TGTGCCAGCAGCCCAACCGAGACCGAAAACTATGGCTACACCTTC. Its translation: CASSPTETENYGYTF.

This sequence joins TRBV9 and TRBJ2-5, with no clear D. The J call is in doubt because the DNA end fits TRBJ2-4 better. This CDR3 spans 13 amino acids. Germline CDR1 is SGDLS and CDR2 is YYNGEE. The CDR3 protein is CASSQGTRNIQYF. The CDR3 coding sequence is TGTGCCAGCAGCCAAGGAACGAGAAACATTCAGTACTTC.

This clonotype was seen a few times. CDR3 in DNA: TGTGCCAGTAGCGGGGAGCGGGCTTTCTTT. Translation: CASSGERAFF. The rearrangement uses TRBV19 and TRBJ1-1; D is uncertain. Between the trimmed V and J ends, which lost 6 bases and 11 bases, there was a span of 10 bases. CDR3 length: 10 residues. Germline V CDR1 and CDR2: LNHDA, SQIVND (reference sequence).

V is TRBV7-2 and J is TRBJ1-4; 7 bases fit TRBD1. In germline, CDR1 is SGHTA, CDR2 FQGNSA. The CDR3 consists of 14 residues. V was clipped by 8 bases and J by 7 bases; unmatched bases: 10. DNA for the CDR3: TGTGCCAGCCGGTTAACAGGGGTTAGTGAAAAACTGTTTTTT. Translation: CASRLTGVSEKLFF. Filled out from reference TRBV7-2 and TRBJ1-4, the complete variable domain reads GAGVSQSPSNKVTEKGKDVELRCDPISGHTALYWYRQSLGQGLEFLIYFQGNSAPDKSGLPSDRFSAERTGGSVSTLTIQRTQQEDSAVYLCASRLTGVSEKLFFGSGTQLSVL.

The rearrangement links TRBV7-2 to TRBJ2-1; 7 bases match TRBD2. Germline V gene lookup returns CDR1 SGHTA and CDR2 FQGNSA. The CDR3 consists of 16 residues. V lost 3 bases, J lost 0 bases, and 5 bases stayed unmatched. The DNA of the CDR3 is TGTGCCAGCAGCTTTCGCGGGGGAGACTCCTACAATGAGCAGTTCTTC. It is translated as CASSFRGGDSYNEQFF.

The chain employs TRBV29-1 and TRBJ1-2, with a possible D match to TRBD1 (5 bases). Trimming took off 4 bases at V and 5 bases at J, with 11 bases between the two ends. This CDR3 contains 12 residues. Germline V lookup: CDR1 SQVTM, CDR2 ANQGSEA. The CDR3 loop is CSVGSQAYGYTF. The CDR3 coding sequence is TGCAGCGTTGGGTCACAGGCTTATGGCTACACCTTC.

The sample holds many counts of this clonotype. This chain connects TRBV5-6 to TRBJ1-4; TRBD1 might be the D (5 bases). There are 15 residues in the CDR3. The V end lost 2 bases, the J end lost 0 bases, and 8 bases lay between the germline ends. From germline, CDR1 is SGHDT and CDR2 YYEEEE. CDR3: CASSFGGATNEKLFF. CDR3 DNA sequence: TGTGCCAGCAGCTTTGGGGGGGCAACTAATGAAAAACTGTTTTTT.

As concerns this clonotype: The junction departs from germline at one end; a sequencing error may be responsible. V and J are TRBV20-1 and TRBJ2-7; D not resolved. The CDR3 consists of 12 residues. Germline CDR1 DFQATT, CDR2 SNEGSKA (reference sequence). CDR3 residues: CGAPTVSYEQYF. The CDR3 DNA is TGCGGTGCTCCGACCGTTTCCTACGAGCAGTACTTC.

The V call is TRBV12-3 or TRBV12-4, the J call TRBJ2-3, with a weak D call TRBD1 (5 bases). Between the trimmed V and J ends, which lost 5 bases and 0 bases, there was a span of 15 bases. This CDR3 has 16 amino acids. CDR3 amino acids: CASSRLSDTSTDTQYF. In DNA form, the CDR3 reads TGTGCCAGCAGTCGCCTTTCGGACACTAGCACAGATACGCAGTATTTT.

The V and J genes are TRBV20-1 and TRBJ1-1; 7 bases match TRBD1. CDR1 and CDR2 from the germline V gene are DFQATT and SNEGSKA (reference sequence). CDR3 length: 15 amino acids. Trimming took 6 bases from V and 2 from J; bases not matched to a gene: 12. Here the CDR3 DNA reads TGCAGTGCCCACCCCCGGGACAGACTTAACACTGAAGCTTTCTTT. This translates into CSAHPRDRLNTEAFF.

Many counts were recorded for this clonotype. V gene TRBV13 combines with J gene TRBJ2-1; no firm D call. The CDR3 is 13 amino acids. Per germline, CDR1 PRHDT and CDR2 FYEKMQ (reference sequence). V was pared by 1 base and J by 7 bases, with 8 bases between. CDR3: CASSLVGSNEQFF. The CDR3 region has the DNA TGTGCCAGCAGCTTAGTTGGTAGTAATGAGCAGTTCTTC.

In its sample, this clonotype was seen a few times. The chain is built from TRBV7-9 and TRBJ2-3; possible D gene TRBD1, 6 bases. CDR1 and CDR2 (germline): SEHNR, FQNEAQ (reference sequence). CDR3 length: 16 residues. V lost 5 bases and J lost 2, with 17 bases in between. The CDR3 coding sequence is TGTGCCAGCAGCCCCCGTTCAGGGGCCCCCACAGATACGCAGTATTTT. Encoded protein: CASSPRSGAPTDTQYF.

V usage is TRBV7-3 and J usage is TRBJ2-5, with D possibly being TRBD2 (5 bases). Per germline, CDR1 SGHTA and CDR2 FQGTGA. This CDR3 is built from 13 residues. V was shortened by 5 bases and J by 8 bases, with 15 bases between the two germline ends. The CDR3 sequence is CASSPNSGLTQYF. DNA of the CDR3: TGTGCCAGCAGCCCGAACTCCGGACTTACCCAGTACTTC.

This chain joins TRBV9 and TRBJ2-1, with 11 nucleotides matching TRBD1. The germline CDR1 and CDR2 sequences are SGDLS and YYNGEE. V was clipped by 0 bases and J by 8 bases; unmatched bases: 1. The CDR3 loop spans 14 amino acids. CDR3 DNA: TGTGCCAGCAGCGTAGGGGACAGGGGGGATGAGCAGTTCTTC. Protein: CASSVGDRGDEQFF.

This chain uses TRBV7-9 with TRBJ2-1; TRBD1 aligns across 9 bases. Germline lookup yields CDR1 SEHNR and CDR2 FQNEAQ (reference sequence). The CDR3 spans 13 residues. Trimming removed 11 bases from V and 7 bases from J; junction bases left unmatched: 9. The CDR3 loop is CAGTGRQRNEQFF. In DNA form, the CDR3 reads TGTGCCGGGACAGGGCGACAAAGGAATGAGCAGTTCTTC.

The CDR3 is CASSPRQVLGEQYF. The CDR3 nucleotides read TGTGCCAGCAGCCCACGACAGGTTTTGGGTGAGCAGTACTTC. V and J are TRBV9 and TRBJ2-7; possibly TRBD1 for D (6 bases). CDR1 is SGDLS, CDR2 YYNGEE, per germline. V was trimmed by 4 bases and J by 7 bases, leaving 18 bases between them. The CDR3 has 14 residues.

The chain employs TRBV20-1 and TRBJ2-3; the D is unclear. The CDR3 consists of 11 residues. Germline CDR1 reads DFQATT; CDR2 reads SNEGSKA (reference sequence). The CDR3 region is CRIGQTDTQYF. Here the CDR3 DNA reads TGCAGAATTGGGCAAACAGATACGCAGTATTTT.